Listed below are T cell receptor beta chains from one sample, sequenced in a study of patients and donors after allogeneic stem cell transplantation. In TCRdb, the RT-PCR reads were re-called with MiXCR into one record per CDR3 protein. This sample carries about 160,000 distinct CDR3 sequences, approximately 24% of them seen once, and the ten largest clones take 20% to 30%. What was sequenced was blood, either unsorted or a sorted T cell fraction (not recorded which). These receptors all stem from a human donor who was either an allogeneic HSCT recipient or a stem cell or donor lymphocyte infusion donor (not recorded which). It is not recorded whose cells these are; they may come from a transplant donor. Each CDR3 is given with its conserved first and last residue. The order of the fields is CDR3 protein, CDR3 DNA, D gene, J gene, V gene, clone size. The D gene is left open where the match is weak. Clone size is not always given. Where it is, it says once, few, many or a class for expanded clones.

CDR3: CASSGRVGYGYTF; DNA: TGTGCCAGCAGTGGCCGGGTGGGCTATGGCTACACCTTC; D: NA; J: TRBJ1-2; V: TRBV12-3/TRBV12-4; size: NA
CDR3: CSATRGRGTEQYF; DNA: TGCAGTGCTACCAGGGGGAGGGGGACCGAGCAGTACTTC; D: NA; J: TRBJ2-7; V: TRBV20-1; size: NA
CDR3: CASSLAGDNQPQHF; DNA: TGTGCCAGCAGCTTAGCAGGGGACAATCAGCCCCAGCATTTT; D: NA; J: TRBJ1-5; V: TRBV11-3; size: few
CDR3: CASSLNSYYEQYF; DNA: TGTGCCAGCAGCCTAAACAGCTACTACGAGCAGTACTTC; D: NA; J: TRBJ2-7; V: TRBV6-5; size: NA
CDR3: CASSQDPGRSYEQYF; DNA: TGCGCCAGCAGCCAAGATCCGGGACGCTCCTACGAGCAGTACTTC; D: NA; J: TRBJ2-7; V: TRBV4-1; size: NA
CDR3: CASSSEGFYGYTF; DNA: TGTGCCAGCAGTTCCGAGGGCTTCTATGGCTACACCTTC; D: NA; J: TRBJ1-2; V: TRBV12-3/TRBV12-4; size: few
CDR3: CASSQTGLAGQFF; DNA: TGCGCCAGCAGCCAAACGGGACTAGCGGGACAGTTCTTC; D: TRBD2; J: TRBJ2-1; V: TRBV4-3; size: NA
CDR3: CAIRTSGFNEQFF; DNA: TGTGCCATCAGAACTAGCGGTTTCAATGAGCAGTTCTTC; D: TRBD2; J: TRBJ2-1; V: TRBV10-3; size: NA
CDR3: CASSFSLDGPYEQYF; DNA: TGTGCCAGCAGTTTTTCTCTCGACGGGCCCTACGAGCAGTACTTC; D: NA; J: TRBJ2-7; V: TRBV27; size: few
CDR3: CSALRTGGAGRTDTQYF; DNA: TGCAGTGCTTTAAGGACAGGGGGCGCGGGTAGGACAGATACGCAGTATTTT; D: TRBD1; J: TRBJ2-3; V: TRBV20-1; size: NA
CDR3: CASSLARVQETQYF; DNA: TGTGCCAGCAGCTTAGCGAGGGTTCAAGAGACCCAGTACTTC; D: NA; J: TRBJ2-5; V: TRBV7-9; size: NA
CDR3: CASSHDWGGNEQFF; DNA: TGTGCCAGCAGCCATGACTGGGGGGGCAATGAGCAGTTCTTC; D: TRBD2; J: TRBJ2-1; V: TRBV14; size: NA
CDR3: CASSTGQKDTEAFF; DNA: TGTGCCAGCAGCACCGGACAGAAGGACACTGAAGCTTTCTTT; D: NA; J: TRBJ1-1; V: TRBV9; size: NA
CDR3: CASSVEAGGQPQHF; DNA: TGTGCCAGCAGCGTAGAGGCAGGGGGACAGCCCCAGCATTTT; D: TRBD1; J: TRBJ1-5; V: TRBV9; size: many
CDR3: CASSLQGETEAFF; DNA: TGTGCCAGCAGCTTACAGGGAGAAACTGAAGCTTTCTTT; D: NA; J: TRBJ1-1; V: TRBV11-1; size: NA
CDR3: CASSLGVSDTQYF; DNA: TGTGCCAGCAGCTTGGGGGTTTCAGATACGCAGTATTTT; D: NA; J: TRBJ2-3; V: TRBV5-6; size: many
CDR3: CAIRTEDSNQPQHF; DNA: TGTGCCATTAGGACAGAAGATAGCAATCAGCCCCAGCATTTT; D: NA; J: TRBJ1-5; V: TRBV10-3; size: few
CDR3: CASSQTQGTNYGYTF; DNA: TGCGCCAGCAGCCAGACACAGGGAACCAACTATGGCTACACCTTC; D: NA; J: TRBJ1-2; V: TRBV4-1; size: many
CDR3: CASSQALPGLYNSPLHF; DNA: TGCGCCAGCAGCCAAGCTCTGCCGGGACTTTATAATTCACCCCTCCACTTT; D: NA; J: TRBJ1-6; V: TRBV4-1; size: NA
CDR3: CSAPRARYGYTF; DNA: TGCAGTGCTCCCAGGGCTCGCTATGGCTACACCTTC; D: NA; J: TRBJ1-2; V: TRBV20-1; size: NA
CDR3: CASSLAAGRAFF; DNA: TGTGCCAGCTCACTCGCGGCCGGAAGGGCTTTCTTT; D: NA; J: TRBJ1-1; V: TRBV18; size: NA
CDR3: CASSQEGPGAQYQPQHF; DNA: TGCGCCAGCAGCCAAGAAGGTCCGGGGGCCCAGTATCAGCCCCAGCATTTT; D: NA; J: TRBJ1-5; V: TRBV4-3; size: NA
CDR3: CASSLGQLSQPQHF; DNA: TGCGCCAGCAGCTTGGGACAGCTCAGTCAGCCCCAGCATTTT; D: NA; J: TRBJ1-5; V: TRBV5-1; size: few
CDR3: CASSYRDPSTQYF; DNA: TGTGCCAGCAGTTACAGGGACCCTAGTACGCAGTATTTT; D: NA; J: TRBJ2-3; V: TRBV6-5; size: NA
CDR3: CANLGTENSNQPQHF; DNA: TGTGCCAACTTGGGGACAGAGAATAGCAATCAGCCCCAGCATTTT; D: TRBD1; J: TRBJ1-5; V: TRBV11-2; size: NA
CDR3: CASSRGAGNTGELFF; DNA: TGTGCCAGCAGCCGGGGGGCCGGGAACACCGGGGAGCTGTTTTTT; D: NA; J: TRBJ2-2; V: TRBV3-1; size: NA
CDR3: CASSLMGVQPQHF; DNA: TGTGCCAGCAGCTTAATGGGGGTACAGCCCCAGCATTTT; D: NA; J: TRBJ1-5; V: TRBV7-2; size: NA
CDR3: CAISETDYEQYF; DNA: TGTGCCATCAGCGAGACAGATTACGAGCAGTACTTC; D: NA; J: TRBJ2-7; V: TRBV10-3; size: NA
CDR3: CASSSLGDGRELFF; DNA: TGTGCCAGCAGTTCATTGGGGGATGGCAGGGAGCTGTTTTTT; D: NA; J: TRBJ2-2; V: TRBV6-5; size: NA
CDR3: CASSSDSLNEQFF; DNA: TGCGCCAGCAGCTCGGACAGCTTGAATGAGCAGTTCTTC; D: NA; J: TRBJ2-1; V: TRBV5-1; size: NA
CDR3: CASSATGVRGYTF; DNA: TGTGCCAGCAGTGCAACAGGGGTGCGGGGCTACACCTTC; D: TRBD1; J: TRBJ1-2; V: TRBV6-1; size: few
CDR3: CASSQDGRARQPQHF; DNA: TGCGCCAGCAGCCAAGATGGAAGGGCGAGGCAGCCCCAGCATTTT; D: NA; J: TRBJ1-5; V: TRBV4-1; size: few
CDR3: CASSPAGTPIQYF; DNA: TGTGCCAGCAGTCCCGCCGGGACACCCATTCAGTACTTC; D: NA; J: TRBJ2-4; V: TRBV6-5; size: NA
CDR3: CSVASYSNQPQHF; DNA: TGCAGCGTTGCCAGTTATAGCAATCAGCCCCAGCATTTT; D: NA; J: TRBJ1-5; V: TRBV29-1; size: few
CDR3: CASSPRNPYNEQFF; DNA: TGTGCCAGCAGTCCTAGAAACCCCTACAATGAGCAGTTCTTC; D: NA; J: TRBJ2-1; V: TRBV12-3/TRBV12-4; size: NA
CDR3: CSVGGVGTTEAFF; DNA: TGCAGCGTAGGAGGGGTCGGAACCACTGAAGCTTTCTTT; D: NA; J: TRBJ1-1; V: TRBV29-1; size: NA
CDR3: CASSQEDLRQGSTKQYF; DNA: TGTGCCAGCAGCCAAGAAGATTTGCGACAGGGTTCTACAAAGCAGTACTTC; D: TRBD1; J: TRBJ2-7; V: TRBV4-2; size: few
CDR3: CASSNRQGRRNQPQHF; DNA: TGTGCCAGCAGTAATAGACAGGGTAGGCGCAATCAGCCCCAGCATTTT; D: TRBD1; J: TRBJ1-5; V: TRBV12-3/TRBV12-4; size: few
CDR3: CAISEEGAPGRNTIYF; DNA: TGTGCCATCAGTGAGGAAGGAGCCCCCGGACGAAACACCATATATTTT; D: NA; J: TRBJ1-3; V: TRBV10-3; size: NA
CDR3: CASRTLAGAYNEQFF; DNA: TGCGCCAGCAGAACACTAGCGGGCGCCTACAATGAGCAGTTCTTC; D: TRBD2; J: TRBJ2-1; V: TRBV5-1; size: few
CDR3: CASSQNQPQHF; DNA: TGTGCCAGCAGCCAAAATCAGCCCCAGCATTTT; D: NA; J: TRBJ1-5; V: TRBV7-3; size: few
CDR3: CAISPGTPTICNTQYF; DNA: TGTGCCATCAGTCCCGGGACGCCGACGATTTGTAATACGCAGTATTTT; D: NA; J: TRBJ2-3; V: TRBV10-3; size: few
CDR3: CASAPLAYTDTQYF; DNA: TGTGCCAGCGCGCCGCTGGCTTACACAGATACGCAGTATTTT; D: NA; J: TRBJ2-3; V: TRBV6-6; size: few